These 9 T cell receptor beta chains were all obtained from the same sample, sequenced in a study of Ad26.COV2.S vaccination and SARS-CoV-2 variants. Treatment meaning: around 19 received Ad26.COV2.S at low or high dose, single or two shots; about 5 received placebo; per-sample allocation not given. The investigators took samples on day 63 after the first vaccine or placebo injection. The protocol was immunoSEQ multiplex PCR, while the TCRdb copy is restricted to in-frame clones and leaves out a portion. The table shows hundreds of thousands of clones, with about 87% occurring only once. The sequencing used peripheral blood, collected in a trial of Ad26.COV2.S vaccine versus placebo. All receptors derive from a person between 18 and 65 years old who received the Ad26.COV2.S COVID-19 vaccine or a placebo.

The CDR3 coding sequence is TGTGCCAGCAGCTACCTCGGCAGGGACTCCTACGAGCAGTACTTC. It is translated as CASSYLGRDSYEQYF. J is TRBJ2-7 and V is TRBV7-2; D perhaps matches TRBD1 (5 bases). CDR1 is SGHTA and CDR2 is FQGNSA in the germline V gene. With 4 bases removed from V and 0 bases from J, the gap between germline ends came to 13 bases. The CDR3 sequence is 15 residues long.

This clone has only a few counts. The V gene is TRBV27, the J gene TRBJ2-7; TRBD2 matches 7 bases. This CDR3 contains 14 residues. Germline lookup yields CDR1 MNHEY and CDR2 SMNVEV (reference sequence). With 5 bases clipped from V and 4 bases from J, the junction kept 8 bases outside the gene matches. The CDR3, as DNA: TGTGCCAGCAGTAATGGCGGGAGTACTTACGAGCAGTACTTC. Its protein is CASSNGGSTYEQYF.

Details on this clone: Given a much more abundant clone one base away, this may be a read error. The chain recombines TRBV7-2 with TRBJ2-7; 7 nucleotides line up with TRBD2. Germline CDR1 SGHTA, CDR2 FQGNSA. V lost 0 bases, J lost 4 bases, and 0 bases stayed unmatched. The CDR3 runs 13 residues. The CDR3 region is CASSLAGGYEQYF. For the CDR3, the DNA is TGTGCCAGCAGCTTAGCGGGAGGGTACGAGCAGTACTTC.

The V and J genes are TRBV3-1 (or the pseudogene TRBV3-2) and TRBJ1-2; 8 bases agree with TRBD1. This CDR3 is built from 15 residues. The germline CDR1 and CDR2 sequences are LGHDT and YNNKEL (reference sequence). V lost 5 bases to trimming and J lost 5 bases; unmatched junction nucleotides: 10. Here the CDR3 DNA reads TGTGCCAGCAGCGCGCCTCGACAGGGGACATATGGCTACACCTTC. This translates into CASSAPRQGTYGYTF.

The gene calls are TRBV5-1 and TRBJ2-3; the match to TRBD1 covers 7 bases. The V and J ends lost 2 bases and 6 bases, in that order; junction bases with no gene match: 9. This CDR3 is 15 amino acids long. Germline V lookup: CDR1 SGHRS, CDR2 YFSETQ. CDR3 loop: CASSFTGARSDTQYF. The CDR3 nucleotides read TGCGCCAGCAGCTTCACAGGGGCTCGTTCGGATACGCAGTATTTT. Supplemented by reference TRBV5-1 and TRBJ2-3, the full variable domain reads KAGVTQTPRYLIKTRGQQVTLSCSPISGHRSVSWYQQTPGQGLQFLFEYFSETQRNKGNFPGRFSGRQFSNSRSEMNVSTLELGDSALYLCASSFTGARSDTQYFGPGTRLTVL.

This chain links TRBV11-2 with TRBJ1-1; D ambiguous. The CDR3 spans 15 residues. V was cut by 5 bases and J by 4 bases, with 17 bases left in between. CDR1 is SGHAT, CDR2 FQNNGV, per germline. CDR3 DNA: TGTGCCAGCAGCCCCTTAGATTCACTGGTCACTGAAGCTTTCTTT. Translation: CASSPLDSLVTEAFF.

The chain is built from TRBV6-5 and TRBJ1-1; D remains ambiguous. Trimming left V 2 bases short and J 8 bases short, with 12 bases between. Germline V lookup: CDR1 MNHEY, CDR2 SVGAGI. The CDR3 is made up of 13 amino acids. The CDR3: CASSYGGVGEAFF. The CDR3 DNA sequence: TGTGCCAGCAGTTACGGTGGGGTGGGGGAAGCTTTCTTT.

The chain carries TRBV11-2 and TRBJ2-1; 9 bases are shared with TRBD2. J lost 9 bases, V lost 3 bases, and 9 bases had no gene match. Per the germline V gene, CDR1 is SGHAT and CDR2 is FQNNGV. The CDR3 is made up of 15 amino acids. CDR3 residues: CASSFRAGGLGEQFF. CDR3 coding DNA: TGTGCCAGCAGCTTCAGAGCGGGAGGTCTAGGTGAGCAGTTCTTC.

The V gene is TRBV5-6, the J gene TRBJ1-5; TRBD1 matches 8 bases. Trimming took 4 bases from V and 6 from J; bases not matched to a gene: 6. Germline assignment: CDR1 SGHDT and CDR2 YYEEEE. The CDR3 is made up of 14 amino acids. CDR3 loop: CASSAMTGAQPQHF. CDR3 bases: TGTGCCAGCAGCGCAATGACAGGGGCTCAGCCCCAGCATTTT.